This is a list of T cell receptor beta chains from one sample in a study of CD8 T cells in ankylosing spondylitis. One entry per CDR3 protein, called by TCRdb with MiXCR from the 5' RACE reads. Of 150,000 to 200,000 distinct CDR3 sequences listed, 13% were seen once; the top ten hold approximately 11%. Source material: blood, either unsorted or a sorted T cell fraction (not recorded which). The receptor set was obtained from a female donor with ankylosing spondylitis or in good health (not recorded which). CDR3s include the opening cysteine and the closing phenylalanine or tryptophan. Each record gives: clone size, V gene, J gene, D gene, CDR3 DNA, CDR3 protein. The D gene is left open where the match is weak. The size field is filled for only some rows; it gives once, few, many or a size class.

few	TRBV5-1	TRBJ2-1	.	TGCGCCAGCAGCCTCGTCCCAGGTACAGGGTACAATGAGCAGTTCTTC	CASSLVPGTGYNEQFF
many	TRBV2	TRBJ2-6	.	TGTGCCAGCAGTCTAAGCTCTGGGGCCAACGTCCTGACTTTC	CASSLSSGANVLTF
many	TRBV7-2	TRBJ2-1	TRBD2	TGTGCCAGCAGCTTAGTAGGCGGGAGTGGGAATGAGCAGTTCTTC	CASSLVGGSGNEQFF
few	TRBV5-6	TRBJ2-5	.	TGTGCCAGCAGCTCCGGACCGGGCCCAGAGACCCAGTACTTC	CASSSGPGPETQYF
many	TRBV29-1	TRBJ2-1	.	TGCAGCGTTGCACCAGATTACAATGAGCAGTTCTTC	CSVAPDYNEQFF
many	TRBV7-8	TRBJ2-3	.	TGTGCCAGCAGCCTCTTTTCCACAGATACGCAGTATTTT	CASSLFSTDTQYF
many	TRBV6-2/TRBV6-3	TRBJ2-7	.	TGTGCCAGCAGTACCAAGATGACAGGCGAGCAGTACTTC	CASSTKMTGEQYF
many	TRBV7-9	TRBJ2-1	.	TGTGCCAGCAGCTTAATTTCGGGTGAGCAGTTCTTC	CASSLISGEQFF
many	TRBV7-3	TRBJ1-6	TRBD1	TGTGCCAGCAGCCAACTGACAGGGTCGAATTCACCCCTCCACTTT	CASSQLTGSNSPLHF
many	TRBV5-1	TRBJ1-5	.	TGCGCCAGCAGCTTGGATGGGGACCTCAATCAGCCCCAGCATTTT	CASSLDGDLNQPQHF
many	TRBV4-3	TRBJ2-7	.	TGCGCCAGCAGCCAAGATAGCCTAGAAGGTTTCTACGAGCAGTACTTC	CASSQDSLEGFYEQYF
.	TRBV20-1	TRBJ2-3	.	TGCAGTGCTAGTTCGGCCGCGGGATGGCGCACAGATACGCAGTATTTT	CSASSAAGWRTDTQYF
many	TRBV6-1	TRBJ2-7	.	TGTGCCAGCAGTGACGGTGGCTCCTACGAGCAGTACTTC	CASSDGGSYEQYF
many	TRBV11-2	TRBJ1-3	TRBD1	TGTGCCAGCAGCCGGGACAGCTTCTCCTCTGGAAACACCATATATTTT	CASSRDSFSSGNTIYF
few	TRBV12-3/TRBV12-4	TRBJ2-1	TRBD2	TGTGCCAGCAGTTCGAGCCTAGCGGGAGGGTCCTACAATGAGCAGTTCTTC	CASSSSLAGGSYNEQFF
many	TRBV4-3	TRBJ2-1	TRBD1	TGCGCCAGCAGCCAAGATCCCCCGGGACAGGGGATCAATGAGCAGTTCTTC	CASSQDPPGQGINEQFF
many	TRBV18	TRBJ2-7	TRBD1	TGTGCCAGCTCACCTGAGGGGGCCACACAGGGCTACGAGCAGTACTTC	CASSPEGATQGYEQYF